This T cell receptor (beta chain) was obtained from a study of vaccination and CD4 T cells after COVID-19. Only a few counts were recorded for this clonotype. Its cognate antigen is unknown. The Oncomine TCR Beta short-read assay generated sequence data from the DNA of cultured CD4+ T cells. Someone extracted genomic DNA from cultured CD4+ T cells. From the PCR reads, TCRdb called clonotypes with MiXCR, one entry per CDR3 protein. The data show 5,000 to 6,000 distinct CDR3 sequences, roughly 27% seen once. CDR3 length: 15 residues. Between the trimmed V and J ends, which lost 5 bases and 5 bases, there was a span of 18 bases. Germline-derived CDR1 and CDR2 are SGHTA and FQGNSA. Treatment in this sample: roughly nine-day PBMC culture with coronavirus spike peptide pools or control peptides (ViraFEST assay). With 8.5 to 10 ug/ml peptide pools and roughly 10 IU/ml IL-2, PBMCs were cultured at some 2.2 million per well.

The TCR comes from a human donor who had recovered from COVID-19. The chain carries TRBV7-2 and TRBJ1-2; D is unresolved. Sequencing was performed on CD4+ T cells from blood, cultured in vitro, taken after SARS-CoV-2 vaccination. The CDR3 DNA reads TGTGCCAGCAGCCACGACCAAAGCGGAGATTATGGCTACACCTTC. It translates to CASSHDQSGDYGYTF. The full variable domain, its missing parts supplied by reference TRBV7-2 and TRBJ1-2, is GAGVSQSPSNKVTEKGKDVELRCDPISGHTALYWYRQSLGQGLEFLIYFQGNSAPDKSGLPSDRFSAERTGGSVSTLTIQRTQQEDSAVYLCASSHDQSGDYGYTFGSGTRLTVV.